The 23 T cell receptor beta chains below were found in one sample sequenced in a study of control samples from healthy donors and cancer patients. Using immunoSEQ multiplex PCR, the repertoire was profiled, and TCRdb retains in-frame clones only, with some absent. The table shows around 180,000 clones, with about 90% occurring only once. Sequencing was performed on blood. The source of these receptors is a woman in her twenties or thirties in good health.

The chain recombines TRBV7-9 with TRBJ1-5; D remains unclear. CDR1 is SEHNR, CDR2 FQNEAQ, per germline (reference sequence). This CDR3 has 11 residues. Trimming pared 4 bases from V and 11 bases from J, leaving 9 bases between. CDR3 region: CASSSSESQHF. CDR3 sequence (DNA): TGTGCCAGCAGCTCCAGTGAGTCCCAGCATTTT.

V is TRBV2 and J is TRBJ2-7; 9 bases match TRBD1. The J segment lost 3 bases and the V segment lost 1 base, leaving 1 base of the junction unmatched. Germline CDR1 SNHLY, CDR2 FYNNEI. The CDR3 loop spans 14 amino acids. CDR3 loop: CASSEDRGLYEQYV. The DNA for the CDR3 is TGTGCCAGCAGTGAAGACAGGGGGCTCTACGAGCAGTACGTC.

The J gene is TRBJ1-3, the V gene TRBV5-1; D unclear. Germline CDR1 and CDR2: SGHRS and YFSETQ. The CDR3 loop spans 15 amino acids. V lost 6 bases to trimming and J lost 0 bases, with 13 bases between them. CDR3 DNA sequence: TGCGCCAGCACAAGGGATCCCGGCTCTGGAAACACCATATATTTT. Translation: CASTRDPGSGNTIYF.

This clone was counted a few times. This chain links TRBV18 with TRBJ2-2; 9 bases line up with TRBD2. The length of the CDR3 is 17 residues. Germline CDR1 KGHSH, CDR2 LQKENI. V dropped 0 bases and J dropped 5; count of bases not matched to a gene: 7. CDR3 loop: CASSPPATSGITGELFF. CDR3 nucleotide sequence: TGTGCCAGCTCACCACCGGCGACTAGCGGAATTACCGGGGAGCTGTTTTTT. Variable domain in full (rest from reference TRBV18 and TRBJ2-2): NAGVMQNPRHLVRRRGQEARLRCSPMKGHSHVYWYRQLPEEGLKFMVYLQKENIIDESGMPKERFSAEFPKEGPSILRIQQVVRGDSAAYFCASSPPATSGITGELFFGEGSRLTVL.

The chain links TRBV30 to TRBJ2-5; D assignment may be TRBD1 or TRBD2 (5 bases each). CDR1 and CDR2 from the germline V gene are GTSNPN and SVGIG (reference sequence). V gave up 0 bases and J gave up 5 bases, with 19 bases separating them. The CDR3 covers 16 residues. CDR3 coding DNA: TGTGCCTGGAGTGTACCGACGGGACGCCTCTGGGAGACCCAGTACTTC. Translating it yields CAWSVPTGRLWETQYF.

The chain recombines TRBV6-2 or TRBV6-3 with TRBJ2-1, with 8 positions matching TRBD1. V shed 4 bases and J 0 bases; nucleotides not matched to a gene: 2. From germline, CDR1 is MNHEY and CDR2 SVGEGT. The CDR3 extends over 15 amino acids. CDR3 coding DNA: TGTGCCAGCAGTTGGACAGGGAGCTCCTACAATGAGCAGTTCTTC. Translated, it gives CASSWTGSSYNEQFF.

This clone has more than one count but fewer than ten. The CDR3, as DNA: TGCGCCAGCAGCCGATACTCAACAGGGGGAAAACTGTTTTTT. It codes for CASSRYSTGGKLFF. The chain recombines TRBV5-1 with TRBJ1-4; TRBD1 aligns across 8 bases. With V trimmed by 4 bases and J by 10 bases, 9 bases remained unmatched. The CDR3 covers 14 residues. The V gene's germline CDR1 is SGHRS and CDR2 YFSETQ.

The gene calls are TRBV5-1 and TRBJ1-2; 7 bases are a match to TRBD1. The CDR3 has 14 amino acids. J was trimmed by 4 bases and V by 4 bases; bases with no gene match: 7. Looked up from germline, CDR1 is SGHRS and CDR2 is YFSETQ. Here the CDR3 DNA reads TGCGCCAGCAGCGAACAGACAGGGAGCTATGGCTACACCTTC. Amino acids: CASSEQTGSYGYTF.

The chain employs TRBV4-2 and TRBJ2-7; 8 positions match TRBD2. J was trimmed by 2 bases and V by 1 base; bases with no gene match: 13. The germline V gene encodes CDR1 LGHNA and CDR2 YNFKEQ. This CDR3 is 18 amino acids long. The CDR3 sequence is CASSQGLISGGTPYEQYF. The CDR3 nucleotides are TGTGCCAGCAGCCAAGGTTTGATTTCGGGGGGGACCCCCTACGAGCAGTACTTC.

The rearrangement joins TRBV7-9 to TRBJ2-1; D is undetermined. Trimming pared 2 bases from V and 8 bases from J, leaving 4 bases between. CDR3 length: 11 residues. Per the germline V gene, CDR1 is SEHNR and CDR2 is FQNEAQ (reference sequence). CDR3 loop: CASSLSYEQFF. The CDR3 nucleotides read TGTGCCAGCAGCTTATCGTATGAGCAGTTCTTC.

The chain couples TRBV21-1 to TRBJ2-7; TRBD1 is taken as the D call from the table, unchecked against the DNA. TRBV21-1 is a pseudogene locus. The CDR3 is made up of 14 amino acids. The CDR3 nucleotides are TGTGCCAGCAGCAGTAACAGGGGTTCCTACGAGCAGTACTTC. It yields the protein CASSSNRGSYEQYF.

A few counts support this clone. V gene TRBV24-1 combines with J gene TRBJ1-4; D might be TRBD1 (5 bases). Trimming removed 2 bases at V and 3 bases at J, with 9 bases between. CDR3 length: 15 residues. CDR1 and CDR2 (germline): KGHDR, SFDVKD. The CDR3 loop is CATSDSRVPNEKLFF. CDR3 coding DNA: TGTGCCACCAGTGATTCCAGGGTTCCTAATGAAAAACTGTTTTTT.

This rearrangement joins TRBV5-4 to TRBJ1-1, with D hard to call. This CDR3 is built from 14 residues. Trimming stripped 6 bases from V and 1 base from J, with 13 bases between. Germline loops: CDR1 SGHNT, CDR2 YYREEE (reference sequence). CDR3 in DNA: TGTGCCAGCAACCGGGCGGAGACGAACACTGAAGCTTTCTTT. Its translation is CASNRAETNTEAFF.

The chain employs TRBV27 and TRBJ1-2, with 7 bases matching TRBD1. Germline CDR1 and CDR2: MNHEY and SMNVEV (reference sequence). Unmatched junction bases numbered 5, after V lost 5 bases and J lost 8 bases. This CDR3 comprises 12 residues. CDR3 sequence reads: CASSPDRAGYTF. The DNA for the CDR3 is TGTGCCAGCAGTCCAGACAGGGCCGGCTACACCTTC.

For the CDR3, the DNA is TGTGCCAGCAGCCAATCAGTCGGTGAAGCTTTCTTT. Protein product: CASSQSVGEAFF. This chain connects TRBV3-1 (or the pseudogene TRBV3-2) to TRBJ1-1; no reliable D call. Germline V gene sequence: CDR1 LGHDT, CDR2 YNNKEL (reference sequence). Trimming removed 2 bases at V and 7 bases at J, with 8 bases between. The CDR3 totals 12 residues.

The chain couples TRBV29-1 to TRBJ2-1; D not resolved. CDR1 and CDR2 (germline): SQVTM, ANQGSEA. The CDR3 extends over 13 amino acids. Trimming pared 4 bases from V and 4 bases from J, leaving 11 bases between. As DNA, the CDR3 is TGCAGCGTTGTAATCAGCAGATACAATGAGCAGTTCTTC. It yields the protein CSVVISRYNEQFF.

The chain uses TRBV6-1 and TRBJ1-1; the match to TRBD1 covers 7 bases. CDR1 is MNHNS, CDR2 SASEGT, per germline. Trimming removed 2 bases from V and 6 bases from J; junction bases left unmatched: 6. This CDR3 has 14 amino acids. The CDR3 is CASSERQGAAEAFF. The CDR3 coding sequence is TGTGCCAGCAGTGAACGACAGGGTGCCGCTGAAGCTTTCTTT.

V is TRBV12-5 and J is TRBJ2-7, with 11 bases lining up with TRBD1. Unmatched junction bases numbered 7, after V lost 9 bases and J lost 3 bases. The CDR3 is 14 amino acids. Germline-derived CDR1 and CDR2 are LGHNT and FRNRAP. The CDR3 DNA reads as TGTGCTAGGAAAGAGGGGACAGGGGGCTACGAGCAGTACGTC. It specifies CARKEGTGGYEQYV.

The J gene is TRBJ2-1, the V gene TRBV9; D perhaps matches TRBD2 (5 bases). Germline V gene sequence: CDR1 SGDLS, CDR2 YYNGEE. V was pared by 0 bases and J by 10 bases, with 5 bases between. The CDR3 has 11 residues. The CDR3 nucleotides read TGTGCCAGCAGCGTAGCGGGGGAGCAGTTCTTC. It yields the protein CASSVAGEQFF.

Comments on this clone: The junction differs from germline at one of its ends, possibly a read error. V and J are TRBV15 and TRBJ1-6, with D unclear. Germline assignment: CDR1 LNHNV and CDR2 YYDKDF (reference sequence). The CDR3 totals 18 residues. The CDR3 is CATGSYGGEWTTGISLHF. CDR3 nucleotides: TGTGCCACCGGCAGCTACGGTGGGGAATGGACCACCGGGATATCCCTCCACTTT.

The chain uses TRBV7-8 and TRBJ1-2; a possible D gene is TRBD1 (5 bases). Per germline, CDR1 SGHVS and CDR2 FQNEAQ. V dropped 1 base and J dropped 7 bases, with 7 bases sitting between them. The CDR3 runs 12 residues. This chain's CDR3 is CASSLGGFGYTF. Here the CDR3 DNA reads TGTGCCAGCAGCTTAGGGGGCTTTGGCTACACCTTC. The complete variable domain, with remaining parts taken from reference TRBV7-8 and TRBJ1-2, reads GAGVSQSPRYKVAKRGQDVALRCDPISGHVSLFWYQQALGQGPEFLTYFQNEAQLDKSGLPSDRFFAERPEGSVSTLKIQRTQQEDSAVYLCASSLGGFGYTFGSGTRLTVV.

This clone has a single count. The DNA for the CDR3 is TGTGCCAGCAGCCAAACAAGGGGGTGGACTGAAGCTTTCTTT. Protein sequence: CASSQTRGWTEAFF. The V and J genes are TRBV14 and TRBJ1-1; D may be TRBD1 (6 bases). The CDR3 loop spans 14 amino acids. Deletions cut 2 bases from V and 5 bases from J, with 12 bases between. CDR1 and CDR2 from the germline V gene are SGHDN and FVKESK.

V gene TRBV27 combines with J gene TRBJ2-7; 7 bases align to TRBD2. Germline-derived CDR1 and CDR2 are MNHEY and SMNVEV (reference sequence). The CDR3 spans 14 residues. V dropped 3 bases and J dropped 1; count of bases not matched to a gene: 3. The CDR3 loop is CASSFRRGSYEQYF. The CDR3 DNA reads TGTGCCAGCAGTTTCCGGCGGGGGTCCTACGAGCAGTACTTC.